These T cell receptor beta chains were read from a single sample in a study of T cells in narcolepsy. Generated by immunoSEQ multiplex PCR, the TCRdb table keeps only in-frame clones and is missing some. The sample shows about 43,000 clones, about 91% of them seen only once. Sequencing was done on a sample of CD45RA- memory CD4+ T cells from PBMCs. These receptors were obtained from a human donor with narcolepsy. CDR3s include the opening cysteine and the closing phenylalanine or tryptophan. The D gene is left open where the match is weak. Rows may omit the clone size; those that give it use once, few, many or a size class.

J: TRBJ2-3; D: NA; V: TRBV25-1; size: NA; CDR3: CASTGQLTDTQYF; DNA: TGTGCCAGCACCGGCCAACTCACAGATACGCAGTATTTT
J: TRBJ2-1; D: TRBD1; V: TRBV2; size: NA; CDR3: CASDDRGISNEQFF; DNA: TGTGCCAGTGACGACAGGGGCATAAGCAATGAGCAGTTCTTC
J: TRBJ2-7; D: NA; V: TRBV6-6; size: NA; CDR3: CASKGGNYEQYF; DNA: TGTGCCAGCAAGGGTGGGAATTACGAGCAGTACTTC
J: TRBJ2-7; D: NA; V: TRBV11-2; size: NA; CDR3: CASSLEHNGAYEQYF; DNA: TGTGCCAGCAGCTTAGAGCATAACGGGGCCTACGAGCAGTACTTC
J: TRBJ1-4; D: NA; V: TRBV4-1; size: NA; CDR3: CASSPADGQGNEKLFF; DNA: TGCGCCAGCAGCCCCGCCGACGGGCAGGGTAACGAAAAACTGTTTTTT
J: TRBJ1-1; D: NA; V: TRBV5-3; size: NA; CDR3: CARSLVGNRDLWEVHTEAFF; DNA: TGTGCCAGAAGCCTTGTGGGGAATCGGGATCTTTGGGAGGTACACACTGAAGCTTTCTTT
J: TRBJ1-4; D: NA; V: TRBV5-6; size: NA; CDR3: CASSFIATNEKLFF; DNA: TGTGCCAGCAGCTTTATTGCAACTAATGAAAAACTGTTTTTT
J: TRBJ2-6; D: NA; V: TRBV27; size: few; CDR3: CASSLSEGPGANVLTF; DNA: TGTGCCAGCAGTTTATCGGAAGGTCCCGGGGCCAACGTCCTGACTTTC
J: TRBJ1-4; D: NA; V: TRBV5-4; size: NA; CDR3: CASSRRASGSNGEKLFF; DNA: TGTGCCAGCAGCCGACGGGCCTCAGGTAGTAATGGAGAAAAACTGTTTTTT
J: TRBJ2-1; D: TRBD1; V: TRBV27; size: NA; CDR3: CASSLGPGGHNEQFF; DNA: TGTGCCAGCAGTTTGGGGCCAGGGGGCCACAATGAGCAGTTCTTC
J: TRBJ1-4; D: NA; V: TRBV2; size: NA; CDR3: CASRDPRGDEKLFF; DNA: TGTGCCAGCAGGGACCCGAGGGGGGATGAAAAACTGTTTTTT
J: TRBJ2-1; D: TRBD1; V: TRBV10-3; size: NA; CDR3: CAISPGTGSYNEQFF; DNA: TGTGCCATCAGCCCCGGGACAGGGTCGTACAATGAGCAGTTCTTC
J: TRBJ2-1; D: NA; V: TRBV11-2; size: once; CDR3: CASSLSDLGVNEQFF; DNA: TGTGCCAGCAGCTTATCGGACCTGGGGGTTAATGAGCAGTTCTTC
J: TRBJ2-3; D: TRBD2; V: TRBV6-1; size: few; CDR3: CASSGAGGRADTQYF; DNA: TGTGCCAGCAGCGGAGCGGGGGGGCGGGCAGATACGCAGTATTTT
J: TRBJ2-7; D: NA; V: TRBV19; size: NA; CDR3: CATGSDYSYEQYF; DNA: TGTGCCACGGGGTCGGACTACTCCTACGAGCAGTACTTC
J: TRBJ2-6; D: NA; V: TRBV6-1; size: NA; CDR3: CASIGQLSGANVLTF; DNA: TGTGCCAGCATAGGACAGTTATCTGGGGCCAACGTCCTGACTTTC
J: TRBJ2-7; D: TRBD2; V: TRBV2; size: NA; CDR3: CASSETSGNYEQYF; DNA: TGTGCCAGCAGTGAGACTAGCGGGAACTACGAGCAGTACTTC
J: TRBJ2-2; D: NA; V: TRBV19; size: NA; CDR3: CASSIDQPLSRRAGELFF; DNA: TGTGCCAGTAGTATTGACCAACCCTTGAGCAGGAGGGCCGGGGAGCTGTTTTTT
J: TRBJ2-7; D: TRBD1; V: TRBV7-9; size: NA; CDR3: CASSFGDRGKNEQYF; DNA: TGTGCCAGCAGCTTCGGAGACAGGGGTAAAAACGAGCAGTACTTC
J: TRBJ1-1; D: TRBD1; V: TRBV4-3; size: NA; CDR3: CASSRGRGGGTEAFF; DNA: TGCGCCAGCTCCAGGGGGCGCGGGGGCGGCACTGAAGCTTTCTTT